This TCR beta chain was retrieved from a study of blood T cell repertoires in COVID-19. Study-level background: Acute and convalescent COVID-19 samples came from the United States, Italy and Spain. PBMCs, B-cell-depleted T cells, or T cells were the source of the cDNA or gDNA that made up the material.

This clone was seen a few times. In the original workflow: Amplification of reference gene primers was used by the study to estimate nucleated cell counts. The protocol was immunoSEQ multiplex PCR, while the TCRdb copy is restricted to in-frame clones and leaves out a portion. V and J calls and clone size are those listed in that table; D and trimming were worked out from the DNA. This sample has 86,000 or so clones; approximately 78% occur once, and the top ten carry around 1.3%. Between the trimmed V and J ends, which lost 4 bases and 0 bases, there was a span of 9 bases. Germline CDR1 reads SEHNR; CDR2 reads FQNEAQ (reference sequence). The CDR3 is made up of 14 amino acids.

This TCR derives from a woman of 80 years or more with acute or convalescent COVID-19. Sequencing used peripheral blood. The genes are TRBV7-9 and TRBJ1-1; D not certain. The CDR3 protein is CASSSEAMNTEAFF. CDR3 coding DNA: TGTGCCAGCAGCTCAGAGGCCATGAACACTGAAGCTTTCTTT.